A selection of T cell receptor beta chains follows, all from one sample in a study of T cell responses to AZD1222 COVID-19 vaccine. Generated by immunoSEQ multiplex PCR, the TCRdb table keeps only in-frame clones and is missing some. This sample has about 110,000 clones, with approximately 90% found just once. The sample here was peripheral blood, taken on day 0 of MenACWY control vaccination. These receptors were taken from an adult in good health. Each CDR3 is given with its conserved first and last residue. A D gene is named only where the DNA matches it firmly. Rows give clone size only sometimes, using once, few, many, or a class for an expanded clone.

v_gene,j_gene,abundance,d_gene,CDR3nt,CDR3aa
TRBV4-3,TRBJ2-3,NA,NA,TGCGCCAGCAGCCAAGAAAATGGGGATACGCAGTATTTT,CASSQENGDTQYF
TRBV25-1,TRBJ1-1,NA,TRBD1,TGTGCCAGCAGTAGTAGACAGGGGGGGACTGAAGCTTTCTTT,CASSSRQGGTEAFF
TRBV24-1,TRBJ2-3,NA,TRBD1,TGTGCCACCAGTGACCAGGACAGGGGCGGCCCTTCTTTACCCACAGATACGCAGTATTTT,CATSDQDRGGPSLPTDTQYF
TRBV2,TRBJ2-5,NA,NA,TGTGCCAGCAGTCGGATTGGGGAGGAGACCCAGTACTTC,CASSRIGEETQYF
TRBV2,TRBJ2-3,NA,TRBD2,TGTGCCAGCAGTGAGAGCGGGGGGTTTGCAGATACGCAGTATTTT,CASSESGGFADTQYF
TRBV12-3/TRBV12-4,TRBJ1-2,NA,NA,TGTGCCAGCAGTTGGAGTTTTTCAGATGGCTACACCTTC,CASSWSFSDGYTF
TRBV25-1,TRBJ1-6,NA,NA,TGTGCCAGCAGTTCTACAGGACAGAATTCACCCCTCCACTTT,CASSSTGQNSPLHF
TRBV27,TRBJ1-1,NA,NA,TGTGCCAGCAGATCGAGGACAGAGAACACTGAAGCTTTCTTT,CASRSRTENTEAFF
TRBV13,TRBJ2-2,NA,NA,TGTGCCAGCAGTGGCGGGGGCTTCACCGGGGAGCTGTTTTTT,CASSGGGFTGELFF
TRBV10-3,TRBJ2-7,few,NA,TGTGCCATCAGTGAGGCGGGGACAGATTACGAGCAGTACTTC,CAISEAGTDYEQYF
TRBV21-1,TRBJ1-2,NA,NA,TGTGCCAGCAGCCCGCAGATTGGACAGGGGGGTGCCCCGTTCTATGGCTACACCTTC,CASSPQIGQGGAPFYGYTF
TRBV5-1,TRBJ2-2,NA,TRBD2,TGCGCCAGCTCACGGTCAGGGACCCGGGGGGGAGAGGAGCTGTTTTTT,CASSRSGTRGGEELFF
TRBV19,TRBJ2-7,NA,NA,TGTGCCAGTAGTATGACAGCCCTCGGCCCCTACGAGCAGTACTTC,CASSMTALGPYEQYF
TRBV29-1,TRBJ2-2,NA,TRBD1,TGCAGCGCTGCGTCCCGGGACAGGGGTCTCAACACCGGGGAGCTGTTTTTT,CSAASRDRGLNTGELFF
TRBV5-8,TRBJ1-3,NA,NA,TGTGCCAGCAGCCTGAGAGACAGCTACTCTGGAAACACCATATATTTT,CASSLRDSYSGNTIYF
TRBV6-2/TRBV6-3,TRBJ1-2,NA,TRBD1,TGTGCCAGCAGCTCCACAGGGGGCCCCAACTATGGCTACACCTTC,CASSSTGGPNYGYTF
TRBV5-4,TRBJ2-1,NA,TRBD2,TGTGCCAGCAGCCCTAGCGGGGTGGGATCGGGTGAGCAGTTCTTC,CASSPSGVGSGEQFF
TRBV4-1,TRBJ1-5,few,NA,TGCGCCAGCAGCCGCACAGGGTCGGGCAATCAGCCCCAGCATTTT,CASSRTGSGNQPQHF
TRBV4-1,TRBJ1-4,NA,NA,TGCGCCAGCAGCCTCCTCGGTGAAAAACTGTTTTTT,CASSLLGEKLFF
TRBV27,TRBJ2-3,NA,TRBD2,TGTGCCCGAAACCGGACTAGCGGGGGCACAGATACGCAGTATTTT,CARNRTSGGTDTQYF
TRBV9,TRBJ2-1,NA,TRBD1,TGTGCCAGCAGCGTAGCTTCAAGGACAGGTCCCTACAATGAGCAGTTCTTC,CASSVASRTGPYNEQFF
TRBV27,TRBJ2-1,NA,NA,TGTGCCAGCAGTCGCCCGCGACTAGGAGCAGGGGGTGAGCAGTTCTTC,CASSRPRLGAGGEQFF
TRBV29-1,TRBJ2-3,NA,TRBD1,TGCAGCGTTGTGGGACAGGGGCCCGATACGCAGTATTTT,CSVVGQGPDTQYF
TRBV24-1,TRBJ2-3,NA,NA,TGTGCCACCAGTGGGTCAGGGGGGAACCGAGATACGCAGTATTTT,CATSGSGGNRDTQYF
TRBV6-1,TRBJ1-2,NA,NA,TGTGCCAGCAGTGAACGGGAAGGGCTTGGCTACACCTTC,CASSEREGLGYTF
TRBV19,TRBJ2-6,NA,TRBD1,TGTGCCAGTAGTAGGGGACAGGGAACTGGGGCCAACGTCCTGACTTTC,CASSRGQGTGANVLTF
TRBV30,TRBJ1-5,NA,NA,TGTGCCTGGAGTTACGGGGGGCCAGGAAATCAGCCCCAGCATTTT,CAWSYGGPGNQPQHF
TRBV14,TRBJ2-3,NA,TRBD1,TGTGCCAGCAGCCGGGGACAGGGGTTGACAGATACGCAGTATTTT,CASSRGQGLTDTQYF
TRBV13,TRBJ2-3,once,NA,TGTGCCAGCAGCTTACGACTAGTCGGGGATACGCAGTATTTT,CASSLRLVGDTQYF
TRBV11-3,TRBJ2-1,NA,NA,TGTGCCAGCAGCTTAGGGCCCAACAATGAGCAGTTCTTC,CASSLGPNNEQFF
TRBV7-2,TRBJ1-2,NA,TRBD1,TGTGCCAGCAGCAGAGACAGGGGGCGAAACTATGGCTACACCTTC,CASSRDRGRNYGYTF
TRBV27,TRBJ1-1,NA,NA,TGTGCCAGCAGCCGACCGGGGGCAGGGGAAACTGAAGCTTTCTTT,CASSRPGAGETEAFF
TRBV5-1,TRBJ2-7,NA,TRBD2,TGCGCCAGCAGCTTGGCAGCGACTAGCGGGGGGCCACTAAGCTCCTACGAGCAGTACTTC,CASSLAATSGGPLSSYEQYF
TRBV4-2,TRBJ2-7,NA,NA,TGTGCCAGCAGCCAAGAACGGGTGGGAACCTACGAGCAGTACTTC,CASSQERVGTYEQYF
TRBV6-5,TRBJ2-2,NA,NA,TGTGCCAGCAGGACATTCCCGGACACCGGGGAGCTGTTTTTT,CASRTFPDTGELFF
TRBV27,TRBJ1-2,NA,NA,TGTGCCAGCAGGAGGGACGGAATAAACTATGGCTACACCTTC,CASRRDGINYGYTF
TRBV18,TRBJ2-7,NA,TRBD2,TGTGCCAGCTCACCCGGACTAGCGGACTCCTACGAGCAGTACTTC,CASSPGLADSYEQYF
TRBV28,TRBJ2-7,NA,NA,TGTGCCAGTCGATCAAAAAAGGGAAGCAGATCTCCGGGCTACGAGCAGTACTTC,CASRSKKGSRSPGYEQYF
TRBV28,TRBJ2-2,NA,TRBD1,TGTGCCAGCAGGTTACAGGGGGTAGGCGGGGAGCTGTTTTTT,CASRLQGVGGELFF
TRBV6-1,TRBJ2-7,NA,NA,TGTGCCAGCAGTGAAGCGGGAGAGTACGAGCAGTACTTC,CASSEAGEYEQYF
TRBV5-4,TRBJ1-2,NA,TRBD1,TGTGCCAGCAGCATCCGGGACAGGGGGTACTATGGCTACACCTTC,CASSIRDRGYYGYTF
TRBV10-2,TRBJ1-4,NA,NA,TGCGCCAGCAGTGTGGCGGGAGAAAAACTGTTTTTT,CASSVAGEKLFF
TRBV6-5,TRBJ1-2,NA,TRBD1,TGTGCCAGCAGCGCAGGGGGCGCACACTATGGCTACACCTTC,CASSAGGAHYGYTF
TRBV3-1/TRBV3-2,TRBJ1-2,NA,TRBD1,TGTGCCAGCAGCCAAGATTGGACAGGGGAAGGCTACACCTTC,CASSQDWTGEGYTF
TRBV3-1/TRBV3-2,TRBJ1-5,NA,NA,TGTGCCAGCAGCCAAGATAGGGGGAGTCAGCCCCAGCATTTT,CASSQDRGSQPQHF
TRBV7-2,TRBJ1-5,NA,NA,TGTGCCAGCAGCCTAGTCGGGGGCAGGAGCAATCAGCCCCAGCATTTT,CASSLVGGRSNQPQHF